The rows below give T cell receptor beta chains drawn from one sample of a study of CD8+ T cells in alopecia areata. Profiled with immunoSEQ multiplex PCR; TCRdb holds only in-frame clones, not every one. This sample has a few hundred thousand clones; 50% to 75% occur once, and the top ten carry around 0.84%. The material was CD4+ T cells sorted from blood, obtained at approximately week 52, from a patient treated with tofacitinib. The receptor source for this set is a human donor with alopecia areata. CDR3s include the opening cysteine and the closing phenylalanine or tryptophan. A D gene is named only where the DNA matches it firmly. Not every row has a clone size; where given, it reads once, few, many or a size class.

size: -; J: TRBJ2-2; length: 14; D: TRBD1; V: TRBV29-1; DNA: TGCAGCGTAGCAGGGGGACCGAACACCGGGGAGCTGTTTTTT; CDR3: CSVAGGPNTGELFF
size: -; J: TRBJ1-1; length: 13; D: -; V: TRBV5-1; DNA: TGCGCCAGCAGCCTCCAGGGGACCCAGGGAGCTTTCTTT; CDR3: CASSLQGTQGAFF
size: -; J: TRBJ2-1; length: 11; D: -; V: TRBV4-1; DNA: TGCGCCAGCAGCCAAGATAGTGAGCAGTTCTTC; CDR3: CASSQDSEQFF
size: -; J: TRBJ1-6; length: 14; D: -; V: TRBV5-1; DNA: TGCGCCAGCAGTAAGGGACGGCTGAATTCACCCCTCCACTTT; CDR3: CASSKGRLNSPLHF
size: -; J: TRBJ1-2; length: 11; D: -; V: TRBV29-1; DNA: TGCAGCGTTGAACAGGGCCATGGCTACACCTTC; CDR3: CSVEQGHGYTF
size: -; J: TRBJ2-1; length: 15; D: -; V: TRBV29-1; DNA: TGCAGCGTTGAAAAGTCTGGAGGTTTAGACAATGAGCAGTTCTTC; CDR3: CSVEKSGGLDNEQFF
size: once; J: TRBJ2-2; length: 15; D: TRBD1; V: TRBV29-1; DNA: TGCAGCGTCCAACTGGACAGGGGAGGAGTCGGGGAGCTGTTTTTT; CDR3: CSVQLDRGGVGELFF
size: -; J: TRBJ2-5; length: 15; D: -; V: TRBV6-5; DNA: TGTGCCAGCAGTCCGAGCCCCACGCGATATGAGACCCAGTACTTC; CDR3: CASSPSPTRYETQYF
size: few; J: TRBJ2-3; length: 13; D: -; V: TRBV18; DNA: TGTGCCAGCTCACCACTCGGGGCGGATACGCAGTATTTT; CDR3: CASSPLGADTQYF
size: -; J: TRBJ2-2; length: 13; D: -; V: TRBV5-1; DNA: TGCGCCAGCAGCTTGGAAGGCCCCGGGGAGCTGTTTTTT; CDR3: CASSLEGPGELFF
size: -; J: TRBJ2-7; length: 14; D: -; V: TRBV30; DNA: TGTGCCTGGAGTGTTGTCTCGACCCGGGGCGAGCAGTACTTC; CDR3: CAWSVVSTRGEQYF
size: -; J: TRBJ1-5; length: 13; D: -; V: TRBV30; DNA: TGTGCCTGGGCACGGGGTCGGGATCAGCCCCAGCATTTT; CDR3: CAWARGRDQPQHF
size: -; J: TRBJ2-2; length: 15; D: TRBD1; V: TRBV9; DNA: TGTGCCAGCAGCGTACGACAGGGTGGAACCGGGGAGCTGTTTTTT; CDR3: CASSVRQGGTGELFF
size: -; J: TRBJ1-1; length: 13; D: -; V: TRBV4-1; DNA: TGCGCCAGCAGCCAACCCTTGAGAACTGAAGCTTTCTTT; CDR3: CASSQPLRTEAFF
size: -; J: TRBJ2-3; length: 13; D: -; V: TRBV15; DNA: TGTGCCACCAGCAAGATTTTTACAGATACGCAGTATTTT; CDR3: CATSKIFTDTQYF
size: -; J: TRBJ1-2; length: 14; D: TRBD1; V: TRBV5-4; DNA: TGTGCCAGCAGCTTGGACCCAGGGGGCTATGGCTACACCTTC; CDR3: CASSLDPGGYGYTF
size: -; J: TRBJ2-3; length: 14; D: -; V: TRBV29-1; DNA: TGCAGCGTTGAAAGAGCGGGCGGCACAGATACGCAGTATTTT; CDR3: CSVERAGGTDTQYF
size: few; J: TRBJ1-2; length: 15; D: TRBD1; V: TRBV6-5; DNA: TGTGCCAGCAGGGAACCCGGGACAGGGGTCGGTGGCTACACCTTC; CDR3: CASREPGTGVGGYTF